Shown below are 26 T cell receptor beta chains from a single sample sequenced in a study of shared clonotypes between healthy human individuals (dated by TCRdb to the early 2020s). The library relied on the immunoSEQ multiplex PCR assay. TCRdb took over this immuneACCESS table, retaining in-frame rearrangements with V and J assigned. Such tables are incomplete; in checked studies, under half of the missing clones stem from an unresolved V gene, and the remainder is unexplained. The sample table holds more than 1,200,000 clones, of which approximately 98.5% were seen once. About 0.35% of the sample belongs to the ten largest clones. Material for sequencing was naive CD4+ T cells sorted from blood. The cell subset or site label, as the study defines it: CD45RA+ positively selected. These receptors were obtained from a young man in good health.

The rearrangement links TRBV9 to TRBJ2-1; 10 nucleotides align to TRBD2. Trimming removed 4 bases from V and 7 bases from J; junction bases left unmatched: 23. The germline V gene has CDR1 SGDLS and CDR2 YYNGEE. This CDR3 comprises 20 residues. CDR3 residues: CASSSPRGARSGRAENEQFF. DNA of the CDR3: TGTGCCAGCAGCTCCCCTAGGGGGGCCAGGAGCGGGAGGGCCGAGAATGAGCAGTTCTTC.

V and J are TRBV7-9 and TRBJ1-1; 9 nucleotides match TRBD1. V lost 7 bases and J lost 8; bases outside the gene matches: 11. Germline CDR1 and CDR2: SEHNR and FQNEAQ (reference sequence). CDR3 length: 14 residues. The DNA of the CDR3 is TGTGCCAGCACCCCATCTGGGACAGGGACAGAAGCTTTCTTT. It yields the protein CASTPSGTGTEAFF.

The chain recombines TRBV6-4 with TRBJ1-1; TRBD1 aligns across 10 bases. CDR1 MRHNA and CDR2 SNTAGT come from the germline V gene. V shed 6 bases, J shed 10 bases, and the junction held 8 bases outside the gene matches. This CDR3 spans 13 amino acids. The CDR3 sequence is CASSGTGTGVAFF. CDR3 DNA sequence: TGTGCCAGCAGCGGAACCGGGACAGGGGTAGCTTTCTTT.

This chain joins TRBV2 and TRBJ2-2, with D tentatively TRBD2 (6 bases). Trimming pared 2 bases from V and 5 bases from J, leaving 9 bases between. Germline values: CDR1 SNHLY, CDR2 FYNNEI. The CDR3 sequence is 14 residues long. CDR3 loop: CASSERRGTGELFF. CDR3 coding DNA: TGTGCCAGCAGTGAAAGGAGGGGTACCGGGGAGCTGTTTTTT. The entire variable domain, with the rest obtained from reference TRBV2 and TRBJ2-2, is as follows: EPEVTQTPSHQVTQMGQEVILRCVPISNHLYFYWYRQILGQKVEFLVSFYNNEISEKSEIFDDQFSVERPDGSNFTLKIRSTKLEDSAMYFCASSERRGTGELFFGEGSRLTVL.

This clone was detected once. The chain is built from TRBV28 and TRBJ1-1; D perhaps matches TRBD1 (5 bases). The ends were cut back, 5 bases at V and 0 bases at J, with 7 bases in the middle. The CDR3 totals 13 residues. Germline V gene sequence: CDR1 MDHEN, CDR2 SYDVKM. The CDR3 DNA sequence: TGTGCCAGCAGTACCAGGGTGAACACTGAAGCTTTCTTT. This translates into CASSTRVNTEAFF.

This CDR3 is CASSFLRNYEQYF. The CDR3 DNA reads as TGCGCCAGCAGCTTTTTGCGGAACTACGAGCAGTACTTC. V usage is TRBV5-1 and J usage is TRBJ2-7, with D uncertain. Per germline, CDR1 SGHRS and CDR2 YFSETQ. The V gene lost 2 bases and the J gene lost 3 bases, with 9 bases spanning the gap. The CDR3 sequence is 13 residues long.

The chain carries TRBV25-1 and TRBJ2-7; D assignment may be TRBD1 or TRBD2 (6 bases each). This CDR3 spans 12 amino acids. Trimming stripped 7 bases from V and 3 bases from J, with 10 bases between. CDR1 and CDR2 (germline): MGHDK, SYGVNS. In DNA form, the CDR3 reads TGTGCCAGCAAGGGGGGATACTACGAGCAGTACTTC. It specifies CASKGGYYEQYF.

The V gene is TRBV6-4, the J gene TRBJ1-5, with D possibly TRBD1 on 6 matching bases. CDR1 MRHNA and CDR2 SNTAGT come from the germline V gene. The germline V and J ends were trimmed by 0 bases and 6 bases, with 12 bases remaining between them. The CDR3 is 15 residues long. The CDR3 sequence: CASSDSDSSCQPQHF. The CDR3 DNA is TGTGCCAGCAGTGACTCGGACAGTTCGTGTCAGCCCCAGCATTTT.

CDR3 nucleotides: TGCGCCAGCACCTCAAAAACTAGCGGGAGTTACGAGCAGTACTTC. The encoded protein is CASTSKTSGSYEQYF. This chain joins TRBV5-1 and TRBJ2-7; 11 nucleotides match TRBD2. Germline-derived CDR1 and CDR2 are SGHRS and YFSETQ. Trimming took 6 bases from V and 4 from J; bases not matched to a gene: 9. The CDR3 has 15 amino acids.

J is TRBJ2-5 and V is TRBV5-1, with D perhaps matching TRBD1 (5 bases). This CDR3 region has 14 residues. Trimming removed 0 bases from V and 4 bases from J, with 10 bases in between. The germline V gene has CDR1 SGHRS and CDR2 YFSETQ. The CDR3 spells CASSLDRTPETQYF. The CDR3 DNA is TGCGCCAGCAGCTTGGACAGGACCCCAGAGACCCAGTACTTC.

This chain links TRBV11-2 with TRBJ1-1; D is unclear. The V gene's germline CDR1 is SGHAT and CDR2 FQNNGV. This CDR3 region has 12 residues. Trimming removed 5 bases at V and 6 bases at J, with 10 bases between. CDR3 protein: CASSPRKAEAFF. The DNA of the CDR3 is TGTGCCAGCAGCCCACGGAAGGCTGAAGCTTTCTTT. Variable domain in full (rest from reference TRBV11-2 and TRBJ1-1): EAGVAQSPRYKIIEKRQSVAFWCNPISGHATLYWYQQILGQGPKLLIQFQNNGVVDDSQLPKDRFSAERLKGVDSTLKIQPAKLEDSAVYLCASSPRKAEAFFGQGTRLTVV.

The rearrangement links TRBV5-1 to TRBJ2-1; tentative D call: TRBD1 (5 bases). The CDR3 contains 15 residues. The V end was cut by 0 bases, the J end by 3 bases, with 10 bases between. CDR1 and CDR2 (germline): SGHRS, YFSETQ. The CDR3 region is CASSLVQGNYNEQFF. The CDR3 DNA is TGCGCCAGCAGCTTGGTTCAGGGAAACTACAATGAGCAGTTCTTC.

The V and J genes are TRBV19 and TRBJ1-2; 7 bases line up with TRBD1. Losses at the gene ends were 5 bases for V and 8 bases for J; bases not matched to a gene: 11. The germline gives CDR1 LNHDA, CDR2 SQIVND (reference sequence). CDR3 size: 14 residues. DNA of the CDR3: TGTGCCAGTAGTCCCCGACAGGGTCCCTCCGGCTACACCTTC. It is translated as CASSPRQGPSGYTF.

The chain recombines TRBV9 with TRBJ1-2; tentative D call: TRBD1 (6 bases). The V gene's germline CDR1 is SGDLS and CDR2 YYNGEE. Deletions cut 0 bases from V and 7 bases from J, with 16 bases between. This CDR3 is 15 amino acids long. In nucleotides, the CDR3 is TGTGCCAGCAGCGTAGATGGCAGGGGATCCTCTGGCTACACCTTC. Translating it yields CASSVDGRGSSGYTF.

The rearrangement links TRBV11-3 to TRBJ2-3; D is perhaps TRBD1 or TRBD2 (6 bases each). Germline V lookup: CDR1 SGHNT, CDR2 YENEEA. CDR3 length equals 12 residues. Trimming cost V 7 bases and J 3 bases, with 8 bases left between them. CDR3 sequence: CASKGGTDTQYF. The DNA of the CDR3 is TGTGCCAGCAAGGGGGGTACAGATACGCAGTATTTT.

This chain connects TRBV10-1 to TRBJ1-5; D unclear. The CDR3 contains 15 residues. V was shortened by 5 bases and J by 0 bases, with 11 bases between the two germline ends. Per germline, CDR1 WNHNN and CDR2 SYGVQD (reference sequence). This CDR3 reads CASSPLGSSNQPQHF. The CDR3 region has the DNA TGCGCCAGCAGTCCACTCGGGAGTAGCAATCAGCCCCAGCATTTT.

The V gene is TRBV9, the J gene TRBJ2-1; the D gene is possibly TRBD1 (6 bases). This CDR3 contains 14 residues. Looked up from germline, CDR1 is SGDLS and CDR2 is YYNGEE. Trimming took off 2 bases at V and 4 bases at J, with 10 bases between the two ends. The CDR3 bases are TGTGCCAGCAGCGTGTACGGGACATACAATGAGCAGTTCTTC. Its protein is CASSVYGTYNEQFF. Full variable domain (missing parts from reference TRBV9 and TRBJ2-1): DSGVTQTPKHLITATGQRVTLRCSPRSGDLSVYWYQQSLDQGLQFLIQYYNGEERAKGNILERFSAQQFPDLHSELNLSSLELGDSALYFCASSVYGTYNEQFFGPGTRLTVL.

The rearrangement links TRBV29-1 to TRBJ2-7, with no clear D. Trimming took 3 bases from V and 4 from J, leaving 7 bases between them. The CDR3 covers 11 residues. CDR1 SQVTM and CDR2 ANQGSEA come from the germline V gene. Written as DNA, the CDR3 is TGCAGCGTTGACGCAAGATACGAGCAGTACTTC. Translating gives CSVDARYEQYF.

The rearrangement joins TRBV11-1 to TRBJ2-1; tentatively, D is TRBD2 (5 bases). This CDR3 has 15 amino acids. Germline lookup yields CDR1 SGHAT and CDR2 FQDESV (reference sequence). V shed 3 bases and J shed 8 bases, with 17 bases lying between them. The CDR3 loop reads CASSFKSSAGDEQFF. For the CDR3, the DNA is TGTGCCAGCAGCTTCAAATCAAGCGCGGGCGATGAGCAGTTCTTC. Full variable domain (rest looked up from reference TRBV11-1 and TRBJ2-1): EAEVAQSPRYKITEKSQAVAFWCDPISGHATLYWYRQILGQGPELLVQFQDESVVDDSQLPKDRFSAERLKGVDSTLKIQPAELGDSAMYLCASSFKSSAGDEQFFGPGTRLTVL.

J is TRBJ2-3 and V is TRBV29-1; D may match TRBD1 or TRBD2 (5 bases each). In germline, CDR1 is SQVTM, CDR2 ANQGSEA. Trimming removed 4 bases at V and 0 bases at J, with 14 bases between. CDR3 length: 15 amino acids. This CDR3 is CSVVGVGRSTDTQYF. The CDR3 DNA reads as TGCAGCGTTGTGGGGGTAGGGCGGAGCACAGATACGCAGTATTTT.

The chain combines TRBV19 with TRBJ2-2; D remains ambiguous. The CDR3 sequence is 15 residues long. Trimming shortened V by 9 bases and J by 6 bases, and 20 bases separated the two germline ends. CDR1 is LNHDA and CDR2 is SQIVND in the germline V gene (reference sequence). CDR3 loop: CASRLIPVAAGELFF. As DNA, the CDR3 is TGTGCCAGCCGACTCATTCCGGTCGCGGCCGGGGAGCTGTTTTTT.

The chain is built from TRBV9 and TRBJ2-5, with D unresolved. In germline, CDR1 is SGDLS, CDR2 YYNGEE. The germline V and J ends were trimmed by 4 bases and 0 bases, with 10 bases remaining between them. This CDR3 is built from 14 residues. Written as DNA, the CDR3 is TGTGCCAGCAGCCAGAAGGTGTACCAAGAGACCCAGTACTTC. Protein product: CASSQKVYQETQYF.

The J gene is TRBJ2-7, the V gene TRBV6-5, with D unclear. With 4 bases removed from V and 0 bases from J, the gap between germline ends came to 7 bases. Germline loops: CDR1 MNHEY, CDR2 SVGAGI. There are 13 residues in the CDR3. Here the CDR3 DNA reads TGTGCCAGCAGTTCGCGGATCTCCTACGAGCAGTACTTC. Its translation is CASSSRISYEQYF.

Concerning this clone itself: This sample also contains other DNA sequences that code for the same CDR3. This chain links TRBV5-1 with TRBJ2-7; a weak D match, TRBD1 (6 bases). The V gene lost 2 bases and the J gene lost 0 bases, with 9 bases spanning the gap. The CDR3 contains 14 residues. The germline gives CDR1 SGHRS, CDR2 YFSETQ. The CDR3 spells CASSFSGDSYEQYF. CDR3 coding DNA: TGCGCCAGCAGCTTTTCAGGGGACTCCTACGAGCAGTACTTC.

This chain connects TRBV5-4 to TRBJ2-3, with 9 bases fitting TRBD2. The CDR3 runs to 18 residues. Germline trimming cut 5 bases from V and 1 base from J; bases unmatched to any gene: 14. Germline CDR1 and CDR2: SGHNT and YYREEE (reference sequence). In DNA form, the CDR3 reads TGTGCCAGCAGAACGGGAGCGGGAGGCCCGGGGGGCACAGATACGCAGTATTTT. Protein: CASRTGAGGPGGTDTQYF.

The V gene is TRBV7-6, the J gene TRBJ2-7; no firm D call. Between the trimmed V and J ends, which lost 4 bases and 6 bases, there was a span of 10 bases. CDR1 and CDR2 from the germline V gene are SGHVS and FNYEAQ. The CDR3 consists of 12 residues. The CDR3 sequence: CASSSAFREQYF. CDR3 nucleotide sequence: TGTGCCAGCAGCTCTGCGTTCCGCGAGCAGTACTTC.